This paragraph covers one TCR beta chain sequence. Per germline, CDR1 SNHLY and CDR2 FYNNEI. V dropped 2 bases and J dropped 1 base, with 20 bases sitting between them. The CDR3 contains 18 residues. Recovery among Cohort 3 donors was established by two negative PCRs, clearance, or symptom resolution. The authors' processing: It was from reference gene primer amplification that nucleated cell counts were estimated. The method was immunoSEQ multiplex PCR; TCRdb's version includes in-frame clones alone and lacks a portion of them. V and J calls and clone size are copied from that table; D and trimming were computed from the DNA. The table lists some 340,000 clones, 80% to 85% of them singletons. This specimen belongs to a study of blood T cell repertoires in COVID-19.

The origin of this receptor is a woman in her 50s who had recovered from COVID-19. The sample consisted of PBMCs or T cells enriched from blood (not recorded which). The rearrangement uses TRBV2 and TRBJ1-1, with D possibly being TRBD1 (6 bases). The CDR3 nucleotides are TGTGCCAGCAGTGAACCCCTCTTAGGGGAAGGGGGGAACACTGAAGCTTTCTTT. Its protein is CASSEPLLGEGGNTEAFF.